One sample yielded the 9 T cell receptor beta chains listed below, sequenced in a study of T cell repertoires in cytomegalovirus infection. No antigen has been assigned to these receptors. TCRdb passed the reads through MiXCR, listing each CDR3 protein once. The repertoire holds roughly 500,000 distinct CDR3 sequences, with roughly 46% as singletons. Sample: cultured PBMCs, taken from culture after CMV antigen stimulation. The receptors shown here come from a human donor in good health (CMV status not recorded). Some clones in this sample may be carry-over from other donors' samples.

The chain joins TRBV7-8 to TRBJ1-4; D is uncertain. CDR3 length: 14 amino acids. Trimming pared 3 bases from V and 4 bases from J, leaving 9 bases between. The germline CDR1 and CDR2 sequences are SGHVS and FQNEAQ. CDR3 nucleotides: TGTGCCAGCAGCTTGGCACGGATTAATGAAAAACTGTTTTTT. Translated: CASSLARINEKLFF.

This clonotype has more than one count but fewer than ten. This chain links TRBV5-4 with TRBJ1-2; D might be TRBD1 (6 bases). The germline CDR1 and CDR2 sequences are SGHNT and YYREEE (reference sequence). The CDR3 is 13 residues long. The V end was cut by 5 bases, the J end by 3 bases, with 11 bases between. CDR3 nucleotides: TGTGCCAGCAGACCCCGGGGGCACTATGGCTACACCTTC. Translated: CASRPRGHYGYTF.

This chain uses TRBV12-3 or TRBV12-4 with TRBJ1-3; TRBD1 is a possible D gene (5 bases). The V and J ends lost 3 bases and 1 base respectively, with 13 bases between them. This CDR3 contains 16 residues. The CDR3 here is CASSLTEDVSGNTIYF. Here the CDR3 DNA reads TGTGCCAGCAGTTTGACAGAGGACGTGTCTGGAAACACCATATATTTT.

The CDR3 nucleotides read TGTGCCAGCAGCCCACGGATAGGGAAAACACAAGAGACCCAGTACTTC. This codes for CASSPRIGKTQETQYF. The V gene is TRBV7-2, the J gene TRBJ2-5; the D is unclear. The germline V gene has CDR1 SGHTA and CDR2 FQGNSA. This CDR3 comprises 16 residues. V shed 5 bases and J shed 2 bases, with 18 bases lying between them.

In its sample, this clonotype was seen a few times. The V gene is TRBV6-5, the J gene TRBJ1-1, with D possibly matching TRBD1 (6 bases). CDR3 length: 12 residues. V was pared by 2 bases and J by 9 bases, with 10 bases between. Germline V CDR1 and CDR2: MNHEY, SVGAGI. The CDR3 nucleotides are TGTGCCAGCAGTTACAAGGACAGCAAAGCTTTCTTT. It specifies CASSYKDSKAFF.

This clonotype was picked up a small number of times. The chain carries TRBV6-6 and TRBJ1-5, with D uncertain. Looked up from germline, CDR1 is MNHNY and CDR2 is SVGAGI (reference sequence). This CDR3 comprises 14 residues. V lost 7 bases to trimming and J lost 1 base, with 11 bases between them. This CDR3 reads CASTRKGSNQPQHF. CDR3 bases: TGTGCCAGCACTCGAAAAGGGAGCAATCAGCCCCAGCATTTT.

This clonotype was seen only a few times. The genes are TRBV12-3 or TRBV12-4 and TRBJ1-6, with 8 bases fitting TRBD1. The CDR3 is 15 residues long. With V trimmed by 7 bases and J by 10 bases, 12 bases remained unmatched. The CDR3, as DNA: TGTGCCAGCACCCTAATCGACAGGGGATTATCACCCCTCCACTTT. This sequence encodes CASTLIDRGLSPLHF.

This clonotype was seen only a few times. V gene TRBV7-8 combines with J gene TRBJ2-2; 8 nucleotides align to TRBD2. The CDR3 length is 15 residues. V lost 3 bases and J lost 6; bases outside the gene matches: 6. Germline V gives CDR1 SGHVS, CDR2 FQNEAQ. CDR3 coding DNA: TGTGCCAGCAGCTTTCGGGGGGGGGCCGCCGGGGAGCTGTTTTTT. This encodes CASSFRGGAAGELFF.

This chain uses TRBV10-3 with TRBJ2-3, with TRBD2 matching 11 bases. CDR1 is ENHRY and CDR2 is SYGVKD in the germline V gene. CDR3 length: 17 residues. Trimming took 6 bases from V and 1 from J; bases not matched to a gene: 9. The CDR3 reads CAIRGALAGVRTDTQYF. The DNA for the CDR3 is TGTGCCATCAGGGGGGCACTAGCGGGAGTTCGCACAGATACGCAGTATTTT.